The rows below give T cell receptor beta chains drawn from one sample of a study of beta chain features in type 1 diabetes. Measured with immunoSEQ multiplex PCR; TCRdb has only the in-frame clones, and not every one. The sample consists of some 250,000 clones, approximately 15% of them appearing once. The material sequenced was naive CD4+ T cells from blood. Receptors originate from a man between 25 and 39 years old with type 1 diabetes. Each CDR3 is given with its conserved first and last residue. Fields, in order: J gene, V gene, clone size, D gene, CDR3 DNA, CDR3 protein. The D gene is left open where the match is weak. A clone size is listed for some rows: how often the clone was seen (once, few, many), or a class if it is expanded.

J gene: TRBJ2-1; V gene: TRBV4-1; clone size: -; D gene: -; CDR3 DNA: TGCGCCAGCAGCCAAGCTAGCGACTCCACCTACAATGAGCAGTTCTTC; CDR3 protein: CASSQASDSTYNEQFF
J gene: TRBJ1-5; V gene: TRBV7-9; clone size: -; D gene: TRBD1; CDR3 DNA: TGTGCCAGCAGTCGACAGGGGCCACCTGGGAATCAGCCCCAGCATTTT; CDR3 protein: CASSRQGPPGNQPQHF
J gene: TRBJ1-1; V gene: TRBV5-1; clone size: -; D gene: -; CDR3 DNA: TGCGCCAGCAGCTTGGCTCCACGGGGGTTGAACACTGAAGCTTTCTTT; CDR3 protein: CASSLAPRGLNTEAFF
J gene: TRBJ1-1; V gene: TRBV5-1; clone size: -; D gene: TRBD1; CDR3 DNA: TGCGCCAGCAGCCCCGACAGGGACACTGAAGCTTTCTTT; CDR3 protein: CASSPDRDTEAFF
J gene: TRBJ2-6; V gene: TRBV7-6; clone size: -; D gene: TRBD1; CDR3 DNA: TGTGCCAGCAGCCCCCTGTCCTGGGACAGTTTCTCTGGGGCCAACGTCCTGACTTTC; CDR3 protein: CASSPLSWDSFSGANVLTF
J gene: TRBJ1-2; V gene: TRBV6-5; clone size: few; D gene: -; CDR3 DNA: TGTGCCAGCAGTTACTCGAATGGGGCGGGCTACACCTTC; CDR3 protein: CASSYSNGAGYTF
J gene: TRBJ2-3; V gene: TRBV7-9; clone size: few; D gene: TRBD2; CDR3 DNA: TGTGCCAGCAGCTCGAGCGGGGGGACAGATACGCAGTATTTT; CDR3 protein: CASSSSGGTDTQYF
J gene: TRBJ2-3; V gene: TRBV7-9; clone size: -; D gene: TRBD2; CDR3 DNA: TGTGCCAGCAGCTTTCTAGCGGGGGGCACAGATACGCAGTATTTT; CDR3 protein: CASSFLAGGTDTQYF
J gene: TRBJ1-1; V gene: TRBV7-9; clone size: -; D gene: -; CDR3 DNA: TGTGCCAGCAGCTTAGTTATGTCGGAAGCTTTCTTT; CDR3 protein: CASSLVMSEAFF
J gene: TRBJ2-3; V gene: TRBV7-2; clone size: -; D gene: -; CDR3 DNA: TGTGCCAGCAGCTTCTTGGGACTCCTCCCAGATACGCAGTATTTT; CDR3 protein: CASSFLGLLPDTQYF
J gene: TRBJ2-7; V gene: TRBV10-3; clone size: -; D gene: -; CDR3 DNA: TGTGCCATCAGTGACGTCGGGACACACTACTACGAGCAGTACTTC; CDR3 protein: CAISDVGTHYYEQYF
J gene: TRBJ2-3; V gene: TRBV7-9; clone size: few; D gene: TRBD1; CDR3 DNA: TGTGCCAGCAGCCCTCTCGGACAGGGGACAATTTATTTT; CDR3 protein: CASSPLGQGTIYF
J gene: TRBJ2-3; V gene: TRBV11-1; clone size: few; D gene: TRBD2; CDR3 DNA: TGTGCCAGCAGCTCCGGTACTAGCGGATTGGATACGCAGTATTTT; CDR3 protein: CASSSGTSGLDTQYF
J gene: TRBJ2-1; V gene: TRBV4-2; clone size: few; D gene: TRBD1; CDR3 DNA: TGTGCCAGCAGCCAAGCCGGGCAGGGGGCCGACAATGAGCAGTTCTTC; CDR3 protein: CASSQAGQGADNEQFF
J gene: TRBJ2-7; V gene: TRBV27; clone size: -; D gene: TRBD2; CDR3 DNA: TGTGCCAGCAGTTTAAAAGGAGCGGGAGGTAGCGAGCAGTACTTC; CDR3 protein: CASSLKGAGGSEQYF
J gene: TRBJ1-1; V gene: TRBV7-6; clone size: -; D gene: -; CDR3 DNA: TGTGCCAGCAGCCCCACGGGGGGGAACACTGAAGCTTTCTTT; CDR3 protein: CASSPTGGNTEAFF
J gene: TRBJ1-1; V gene: TRBV6-5; clone size: -; D gene: -; CDR3 DNA: TGTGCCAGCAGTTACGATGGACAGCAGAAAGCTTTCTTT; CDR3 protein: CASSYDGQQKAFF
J gene: TRBJ2-7; V gene: TRBV5-1; clone size: -; D gene: TRBD1; CDR3 DNA: TGCGCCAGCAGCGACAGGGGGGCTGCCGTCGAGCAGTACTTC; CDR3 protein: CASSDRGAAVEQYF
J gene: TRBJ1-1; V gene: TRBV25-1; clone size: few; D gene: -; CDR3 DNA: TGTGCCAGCAGTGAATACGGGGGTACTGAAGCTTTCTTT; CDR3 protein: CASSEYGGTEAFF
J gene: TRBJ2-3; V gene: TRBV6-5; clone size: few; D gene: TRBD2; CDR3 DNA: TGTGCCAGCAGTTTCGCGGGGGCAGATACGCAGTATTTT; CDR3 protein: CASSFAGADTQYF
J gene: TRBJ2-4; V gene: TRBV18; clone size: -; D gene: -; CDR3 DNA: TGTGCCAGCTCGACGGAGAACATTCAGTACTTC; CDR3 protein: CASSTENIQYF
J gene: TRBJ1-2; V gene: TRBV2; clone size: few; D gene: -; CDR3 DNA: TGTGCCAGCAGTGAAGAGGGGTCGAGATCCTATGGCTACACCTTC; CDR3 protein: CASSEEGSRSYGYTF
J gene: TRBJ2-7; V gene: TRBV19; clone size: -; D gene: TRBD1; CDR3 DNA: TGTGCCAGTCGCAAGACAGGGTCCTACGAGCAGTACTTC; CDR3 protein: CASRKTGSYEQYF
J gene: TRBJ2-5; V gene: TRBV5-1; clone size: few; D gene: TRBD2; CDR3 DNA: TGCGCCAGCAGCTTTAGAACTAGCGGAAACTCAGGAACCCAGTACTTC; CDR3 protein: CASSFRTSGNSGTQYF
J gene: TRBJ2-1; V gene: TRBV5-1; clone size: few; D gene: -; CDR3 DNA: TGCGCCAGCAGCTTGGCCTCCAATGAGCAGTTCTTC; CDR3 protein: CASSLASNEQFF
J gene: TRBJ1-2; V gene: TRBV7-9; clone size: -; D gene: -; CDR3 DNA: TGTGCCAGCAGCTTAAAATTAAACTATGGCTACACCTTC; CDR3 protein: CASSLKLNYGYTF
J gene: TRBJ1-1; V gene: TRBV15; clone size: few; D gene: -; CDR3 DNA: TGTGCCACCAGCGACACAGGCGCCATGAACACTGAAGCTTTCTTT; CDR3 protein: CATSDTGAMNTEAFF
J gene: TRBJ2-3; V gene: TRBV7-6; clone size: few; D gene: TRBD1; CDR3 DNA: TGTGCCAGCAGCGACAGGGGCACAGATACGCAGTATTTT; CDR3 protein: CASSDRGTDTQYF
J gene: TRBJ2-1; V gene: TRBV7-2; clone size: -; D gene: TRBD2; CDR3 DNA: TGTGCCAGCAGCCCCCAGCGAGGGACTAGTCGTAGTTCCTACAATGAGCAGTTCTTC; CDR3 protein: CASSPQRGTSRSSYNEQFF
J gene: TRBJ2-5; V gene: TRBV18; clone size: -; D gene: TRBD2; CDR3 DNA: TGTGCCAGCTCACCACCGTACGGCGGGAGTCAGACCCAGTACTTC; CDR3 protein: CASSPPYGGSQTQYF
J gene: TRBJ2-7; V gene: TRBV5-1; clone size: few; D gene: -; CDR3 DNA: TGCGCCAGCAGCTGGACGGGGATAAGCTCCTACGAGCAGTACTTC; CDR3 protein: CASSWTGISSYEQYF
J gene: TRBJ2-5; V gene: TRBV29-1; clone size: -; D gene: -; CDR3 DNA: TGCAGCGTTGAAGATCTCGGGGGAACCCAGTACTTC; CDR3 protein: CSVEDLGGTQYF
J gene: TRBJ1-2; V gene: TRBV5-1; clone size: few; D gene: TRBD1; CDR3 DNA: TGCGCCAGCAGCTGGGGGACAGGAGTTGATAACTATGGCTACACCTTC; CDR3 protein: CASSWGTGVDNYGYTF
J gene: TRBJ2-1; V gene: TRBV29-1; clone size: few; D gene: TRBD1; CDR3 DNA: TGCAGCGTTGAAGGACAGGGGAAAGGTTGGCGCGAGCAGTTCTTC; CDR3 protein: CSVEGQGKGWREQFF
J gene: TRBJ1-2; V gene: TRBV7-8; clone size: -; D gene: TRBD1; CDR3 DNA: TGTGCCAGCAGCTTAGTGGGACAGATTAACTATGGCTACACCTTC; CDR3 protein: CASSLVGQINYGYTF
J gene: TRBJ1-1; V gene: TRBV30; clone size: -; D gene: -; CDR3 DNA: TGTGCCTGGAGTGTGGACAGTCCTCAGGGCACTGAAGCTTTCTTT; CDR3 protein: CAWSVDSPQGTEAFF
J gene: TRBJ2-1; V gene: TRBV4-1; clone size: -; D gene: -; CDR3 DNA: TGCGCCAGCAGGGAGACGTGGGGGCCCTACAATGAGCAGTTCTTC; CDR3 protein: CASRETWGPYNEQFF
J gene: TRBJ1-5; V gene: TRBV2; clone size: few; D gene: TRBD1; CDR3 DNA: TGTGCCAGCAGTGCCGGGACAGATAGCAATCAGCCCCAGCATTTT; CDR3 protein: CASSAGTDSNQPQHF
J gene: TRBJ2-2; V gene: TRBV10-3; clone size: -; D gene: TRBD1; CDR3 DNA: TGTGCCATCAGCCTGACAGGGGGCGCGGGCACCGGGGAGCTGTTTTTT; CDR3 protein: CAISLTGGAGTGELFF
J gene: TRBJ1-1; V gene: TRBV6-6; clone size: few; D gene: -; CDR3 DNA: TGTGCCAGCGGTTGGGCAGGAGGCAACACTGAAGCTTTCTTT; CDR3 protein: CASGWAGGNTEAFF